This paragraph covers one T cell receptor beta chain sequence. The table lists this clonotype with a few counts. It lacks a known antigen. No base quality values were provided; no much bigger clone lies one nucleotide off. The library was obtained by 5' RACE. Sequencing instrument: Illumina HiSeq 2000. A universal primer binding site was added through template switching, and the final cDNA carried a unique molecular identifier so that TCR cDNA molecules could be counted accurately. Specific primers in the conserved constant-segment region were used to synthesize first-strand cDNA for TCR alpha and beta chains. To control for contamination, each cDNA library was double barcoded with a SMART-Mk sample barcode plus Illumina barcodes. TruSeq adapter sequences along with Illumina sample barcodes were introduced in two successive PCR steps. TCR alpha and beta cDNA libraries were sequenced on the Illumina HiSeq platform with custom primers. The authors' pipeline ran thus. Unique molecular identifiers were extracted from raw reads with MiGEC, and CDR3 positions were determined with MiXCR. For each individual, recombination models were inferred using an EM algorithm with the repgenHMM and IGoR tools. Shared clonotype analysis was performed with the tcR package in R, normalizing sharing by the product of cloneset sizes. Out-of-frame nonproductive sequences were analyzed to study raw recombination free of thymic and clonal selection effects. TCRdb cleaned the public reads at Q25 with fastp, built clones with MiXCR and kept in-frame beta chains. CDR3 protein sequences are deduplicated, and each keeps its most common genes and DNA. These V and J calls derive from TCRdb rather than the authors' analysis. The table for this sample lists approximately 1.8 million distinct CDR3 sequences; around 33% of them were counted only once. Of the sample, less than 0.35% is held by the ten largest clones.

All donors were healthy Caucasians. The sample is drawn from a study of identical twins listed by TCRdb under 2016. Regarding the complete study: To test whether fetal clonotypes persist, the study used deep sequencing on TCR alpha and beta repertoires from monozygotic twins, unrelated adults of various ages, and cord blood. To rule out contamination, replicate twin experiments were performed at different times with different library preparation protocols. Study-level results and caveats: Abundant cord blood beta clonotypes had fewer insertions, young adult naive repertoires showed a similar but weaker trend, and memory repertoires showed no such trend. Compared with coincidental sharing between unrelated individuals, out-of-frame TCR alpha sequences shared between twins showed an excess of sequences with low generation probability. Because the same donors could not be followed over many years, the conclusions relied on cross-sectional statistical analysis. Recombination models systematically underestimated out-of-frame TCR alpha sharing in monozygotic twins but agreed with sharing between unrelated individuals. Zero-insertion analyses could be partly confounded by invariant T cells such as MAIT and iNKT, although diverse VJ usage argued against such confounding for most clonotypes. In beta out-of-frame sequences, excess twin sharing was weaker, because having fewer shared sequences lowered the signal-to-noise ratio.

The receptor was derived from a newborn girl in good health. The sequenced sample consisted of cord blood.

The CDR3 here reads CSAPTGTTYEQYF. The nucleotides read TGCAGTGCCCCAACAGGGACCACCTACGAGCAGTACTTC. Rearrangement joined TRBV20-1 to TRBJ2-7; the D region possibly corresponds to TRBD1 (6 bases align). The germline V gene (reference sequence) sets CDR1 to DFQATT and CDR2 to SNEGSKA. Trimming takes 6 bases from V and 2 bases from J, and the germline ends sit 14 bases apart. Its CDR3 holds 13 amino acids, cysteine through phenylalanine. The kept DNA is CDR3 alone, 39 bases in frame from the first base.